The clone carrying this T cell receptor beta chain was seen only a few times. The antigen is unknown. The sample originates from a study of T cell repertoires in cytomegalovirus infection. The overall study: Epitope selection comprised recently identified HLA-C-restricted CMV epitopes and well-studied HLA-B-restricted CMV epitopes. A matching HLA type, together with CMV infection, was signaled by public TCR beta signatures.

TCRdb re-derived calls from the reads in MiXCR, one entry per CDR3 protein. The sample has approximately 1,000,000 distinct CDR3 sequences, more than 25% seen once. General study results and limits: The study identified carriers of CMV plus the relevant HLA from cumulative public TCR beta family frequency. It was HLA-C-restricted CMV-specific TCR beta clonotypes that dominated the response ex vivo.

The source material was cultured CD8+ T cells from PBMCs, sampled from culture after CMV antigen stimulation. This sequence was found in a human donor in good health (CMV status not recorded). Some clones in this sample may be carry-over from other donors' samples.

CDR3: CASQETAAGEQYF. The DNA of the CDR3 is TGTGCCTCACAGGAGACGGCCGCGGGCGAGCAGTACTTC. The rearrangement uses TRBV10-3 and TRBJ2-7, with D possibly being TRBD1 or TRBD2 (5 bases each). The CDR3 spans 13 residues. Between the trimmed V and J ends, which lost 11 bases and 6 bases, there was a span of 20 bases. Germline loops: CDR1 ENHRY, CDR2 SYGVKD.